The rows below give T cell receptor beta chains drawn from one sample of a study of T cells after yellow fever vaccination. TCRdb reprocessed the 5' RACE reads via MiXCR and lists one record per CDR3 protein. The data contain 120,000 to 150,000 distinct CDR3 sequences, roughly 8% of them singletons. The sequences come from CD4+ T cells sorted from PBMCs, collected 5 days after the yellow fever booster vaccination. The receptors derive from a young man who received the YFV17D yellow fever vaccine. Both conserved end residues are part of each CDR3. The order of the fields is V gene, clone size, D gene, J gene, CDR3 length, CDR3 DNA, CDR3 protein. D genes are given only for firm matches. Where a row states a size, it is once, few, many or the class of an expanded clone; other rows omit it.

v_call: TRBV6-5
clone_size: many
d_call: TRBD1
j_call: TRBJ2-7
cdr3_length: 15
cdr3_nt: TGTGCCAGCAGTTTCCGGGACAGGGGAGTCTACGAGCAGTACTTC
cdr3_aa: CASSFRDRGVYEQYF

v_call: TRBV4-3
clone_size: .
d_call: .
j_call: TRBJ2-7
cdr3_length: 13
cdr3_nt: TGCGCCAGCAGCCCCCTTGCCTCGCCCGAGCAGTACTTC
cdr3_aa: CASSPLASPEQYF

v_call: TRBV24-1
clone_size: many
d_call: .
j_call: TRBJ2-3
cdr3_length: 14
cdr3_nt: TGTGCCACCAGTGACGGACAGTCCACAGATACGCAGTATTTT
cdr3_aa: CATSDGQSTDTQYF

v_call: TRBV10-3
clone_size: many
d_call: .
j_call: TRBJ2-5
cdr3_length: 12
cdr3_nt: TGTGCCATCAGTGGTCAGGCGGAGACCCAGTACTTC
cdr3_aa: CAISGQAETQYF

v_call: TRBV7-2
clone_size: many
d_call: .
j_call: TRBJ1-3
cdr3_length: 11
cdr3_nt: TGTGCCAGCACCAGGGAGGGCACCATATATTTT
cdr3_aa: CASTREGTIYF

v_call: TRBV5-1
clone_size: many
d_call: .
j_call: TRBJ2-5
cdr3_length: 11
cdr3_nt: TGCGCCAGCAGCCTTAGTGTGACCCAGTACTTC
cdr3_aa: CASSLSVTQYF

v_call: TRBV20-1
clone_size: many
d_call: .
j_call: TRBJ2-7
cdr3_length: 10
cdr3_nt: TGCAGTGCCGCTCAGGACGAGCAGTACTTC
cdr3_aa: CSAAQDEQYF

v_call: TRBV20-1
clone_size: many
d_call: TRBD2
j_call: TRBJ2-3
cdr3_length: 15
cdr3_nt: TGCAGTGCTGGGCGCCGACTAGCGGCCACAGATACGCAGTATTTT
cdr3_aa: CSAGRRLAATDTQYF

v_call: TRBV7-2
clone_size: .
d_call: TRBD2
j_call: TRBJ2-7
cdr3_length: 15
cdr3_nt: TGTGCCAGCAGCAAGACTAGCGGGAGTTCCTACGAGCAGTACTTC
cdr3_aa: CASSKTSGSSYEQYF

v_call: TRBV12-3/TRBV12-4
clone_size: .
d_call: .
j_call: TRBJ2-2
cdr3_length: 15
cdr3_nt: TGTGCCAGCAGTTTGTCAGCGACCTACACCGGGGAGCTGTTTTTT
cdr3_aa: CASSLSATYTGELFF

v_call: TRBV5-5
clone_size: many
d_call: .
j_call: TRBJ2-1
cdr3_length: 12
cdr3_nt: TGTGCCAGCCTACGGGACGTTGGTGAGCAGTTCTTC
cdr3_aa: CASLRDVGEQFF

v_call: TRBV12-3/TRBV12-4
clone_size: many
d_call: .
j_call: TRBJ2-5
cdr3_length: 14
cdr3_nt: TGTGCCAGCAGTTTAAGTAGCACCGGAGAGACCCAGTACTTC
cdr3_aa: CASSLSSTGETQYF

v_call: TRBV7-2
clone_size: many
d_call: .
j_call: TRBJ2-7
cdr3_length: 12
cdr3_nt: TGTGCCAGCAGCAAACAGGGTTACGAGCAGTACTTC
cdr3_aa: CASSKQGYEQYF

v_call: TRBV19
clone_size: .
d_call: .
j_call: TRBJ2-3
cdr3_length: 11
cdr3_nt: TGTGCCAGTGGAGAGCTGTATACGCAGTATTTT
cdr3_aa: CASGELYTQYF

v_call: TRBV7-2
clone_size: many
d_call: TRBD1
j_call: TRBJ1-3
cdr3_length: 15
cdr3_nt: TGTGCCAGCAGCTCGATGACAGGGATGAGAAACACCATATATTTT
cdr3_aa: CASSSMTGMRNTIYF

v_call: TRBV5-1
clone_size: many
d_call: .
j_call: TRBJ2-2
cdr3_length: 16
cdr3_nt: TGCGCCAGCAGCTTGGGGTCCGGCCCGAACACCGGGGAGCTGTTTTTT
cdr3_aa: CASSLGSGPNTGELFF

v_call: TRBV12-3/TRBV12-4
clone_size: many
d_call: .
j_call: TRBJ2-2
cdr3_length: 13
cdr3_nt: TGTGCCAGCAGTTTTTGGAGCACCGGGGAGCTGTTTTTT
cdr3_aa: CASSFWSTGELFF

v_call: TRBV5-1
clone_size: many
d_call: TRBD2
j_call: TRBJ2-5
cdr3_length: 16
cdr3_nt: TGCGCCAGCAGTTTCTTAGCGGGAGGGCCGCAAGAGACCCAGTACTTC
cdr3_aa: CASSFLAGGPQETQYF

v_call: TRBV9
clone_size: many
d_call: .
j_call: TRBJ2-2
cdr3_length: 15
cdr3_nt: TGTGCCAGCAGCCCACCGACTGCGCACACCGGGGAGCTGTTTTTT
cdr3_aa: CASSPPTAHTGELFF

v_call: TRBV5-1
clone_size: many
d_call: .
j_call: TRBJ2-3
cdr3_length: 14
cdr3_nt: TGCGCCAGCAGCAAGGACGGCCGCACAGATACGCAGTATTTT
cdr3_aa: CASSKDGRTDTQYF

v_call: TRBV29-1
clone_size: few
d_call: TRBD2
j_call: TRBJ2-5
cdr3_length: 11
cdr3_nt: TGCAGCGCCGGGGGGGGGGAGACCCAGTACTTC
cdr3_aa: CSAGGGETQYF

v_call: TRBV20-1
clone_size: many
d_call: .
j_call: TRBJ2-2
cdr3_length: 16
cdr3_nt: TGCAGTGCTAGCCCGGGGAGGACTACCTCCACCGGGGAGCTGTTTTTT
cdr3_aa: CSASPGRTTSTGELFF

v_call: TRBV29-1
clone_size: many
d_call: TRBD1
j_call: TRBJ1-2
cdr3_length: 13
cdr3_nt: TGCAGCGTGCCGGCGGGGACAGGGTGGGACTACACCTTC
cdr3_aa: CSVPAGTGWDYTF

v_call: TRBV7-3
clone_size: many
d_call: .
j_call: TRBJ2-1
cdr3_length: 15
cdr3_nt: TGTGCCAGCAGCTTGAAACTAGTTGGTCGTCATGAGCAGTTCTTC
cdr3_aa: CASSLKLVGRHEQFF

v_call: TRBV7-2
clone_size: many
d_call: .
j_call: TRBJ2-7
cdr3_length: 12
cdr3_nt: TGTGCCAGCAGCCAATCGCGGGGAGAGCAGTACTTC
cdr3_aa: CASSQSRGEQYF

v_call: TRBV13
clone_size: .
d_call: TRBD2
j_call: TRBJ2-4
cdr3_length: 18
cdr3_nt: TGTGCCAGCAGCGAAATGGCTAGCGGGCGACTAGCCAAAAACATTCAGTACTTC
cdr3_aa: CASSEMASGRLAKNIQYF

v_call: TRBV12-3/TRBV12-4
clone_size: many
d_call: .
j_call: TRBJ2-2
cdr3_length: 15
cdr3_nt: TGTGCCAGCAGTTTCTCGTTGGGGAACACCGGGGAGCTGTTTTTT
cdr3_aa: CASSFSLGNTGELFF

v_call: TRBV28
clone_size: many
d_call: .
j_call: TRBJ2-7
cdr3_length: 12
cdr3_nt: TGTGCCAGCAGACGGACATCCTACGAGCAGTACTTC
cdr3_aa: CASRRTSYEQYF

v_call: TRBV5-1
clone_size: .
d_call: TRBD2
j_call: TRBJ2-7
cdr3_length: 16
cdr3_nt: TGCGCCAGCAGCTTGGCCCCAGCGGGAGGCTTCGACGAGCAGTACTTC
cdr3_aa: CASSLAPAGGFDEQYF

v_call: TRBV2
clone_size: many
d_call: .
j_call: TRBJ2-3
cdr3_length: 13
cdr3_nt: TGTGCCAGCAGCGTGGATCTCCCAGATACGCAGTATTTT
cdr3_aa: CASSVDLPDTQYF

v_call: TRBV29-1
clone_size: many
d_call: .
j_call: TRBJ2-5
cdr3_length: 12
cdr3_nt: TGCAGTGCCGCCCGGAAAAAAGAGACCCAGTACTTC
cdr3_aa: CSAARKKETQYF

v_call: TRBV7-2
clone_size: .
d_call: .
j_call: TRBJ2-7
cdr3_length: 13
cdr3_nt: TGTGCCAGCAGACAGGGACTACCGTACGAGCAGTACTTC
cdr3_aa: CASRQGLPYEQYF

v_call: TRBV12-3/TRBV12-4
clone_size: many
d_call: .
j_call: TRBJ1-2
cdr3_length: 12
cdr3_nt: TGTGCCAGCAGTTCTACAGGGAAGGGCTACACCTTC
cdr3_aa: CASSSTGKGYTF

v_call: TRBV5-1
clone_size: many
d_call: .
j_call: TRBJ2-1
cdr3_length: 12
cdr3_nt: TGCGCCAGCAGCTCCAACAGGGACAAGCAGTTCTTC
cdr3_aa: CASSSNRDKQFF

v_call: TRBV18
clone_size: .
d_call: .
j_call: TRBJ1-2
cdr3_length: 14
cdr3_nt: TGTGCCAGCACTGCGGCAGGGGAGAACTATGGCTACACCTTC
cdr3_aa: CASTAAGENYGYTF

v_call: TRBV29-1
clone_size: many
d_call: .
j_call: TRBJ1-1
cdr3_length: 12
cdr3_nt: TGCAGCGCCGCGGTCGGGGGCACTGAAGCTTTCTTT
cdr3_aa: CSAAVGGTEAFF

v_call: TRBV7-2
clone_size: many
d_call: .
j_call: TRBJ1-5
cdr3_length: 14
cdr3_nt: TGTGCCAGCAGCTTAGACGTATCCAATCAGCCCCAGCATTTT
cdr3_aa: CASSLDVSNQPQHF

v_call: TRBV21-1
clone_size: many
d_call: .
j_call: TRBJ2-7
cdr3_length: 16
cdr3_nt: TGTGCCAGTACCCGAAACCTAGCGGGATTCTCCTACGAGCAGTACTTC
cdr3_aa: CASTRNLAGFSYEQYF

v_call: TRBV7-9
clone_size: .
d_call: .
j_call: TRBJ2-3
cdr3_length: 16
cdr3_nt: TGTGCCAGCAGCATTAACGTCCTGGCGGGCACAGATACGCAGTATTTT
cdr3_aa: CASSINVLAGTDTQYF

v_call: TRBV3-1
clone_size: many
d_call: TRBD2
j_call: TRBJ2-1
cdr3_length: 17
cdr3_nt: TGTGCCAGCAGGCAAGACCCTAGCGGGATTCTTGGGAATGAGCAGTTCTTC
cdr3_aa: CASRQDPSGILGNEQFF

v_call: TRBV12-3/TRBV12-4
clone_size: many
d_call: .
j_call: TRBJ2-4
cdr3_length: 14
cdr3_nt: TGTGCCAGCAGTTTTGGGACGGCCAAAAACATTCAGTACTTC
cdr3_aa: CASSFGTAKNIQYF

v_call: TRBV5-4
clone_size: many
d_call: .
j_call: TRBJ2-5
cdr3_length: 16
cdr3_nt: TGTGCCAGCAGCCCTAGGGGTTTTAGCGCAGGAGAGACCCAGTACTTC
cdr3_aa: CASSPRGFSAGETQYF

v_call: TRBV20-1
clone_size: many
d_call: .
j_call: TRBJ2-4
cdr3_length: 16
cdr3_nt: TGCAGTGCTACAGGCCCGGGCCCTCTAGCCAAAAACATTCAGTACTTC
cdr3_aa: CSATGPGPLAKNIQYF

v_call: TRBV20-1
clone_size: many
d_call: .
j_call: TRBJ2-1
cdr3_length: 13
cdr3_nt: TGCAGTGCGGCCTCTCCTGGATACAATGAGCAGTTCTTC
cdr3_aa: CSAASPGYNEQFF